One T cell receptor beta chain is described in this entry. What it binds is unknown. Sequencing was performed with immunoSEQ multiplex PCR; in TCRdb, only in-frame clones are kept and a portion is missing. The table lists 250,000 to 300,000 clones, 94% of them singletons. This entry comes from a study of T cell responses to AZD1222 COVID-19 vaccine. Per germline, CDR1 SGHVS and CDR2 FNYEAQ. The CDR3 is made up of 14 amino acids. V trimming: 3 bases; J trimming: 5 bases; junction bases outside the gene matches: 6. Findings of the study overall: Recipients of two AZD1222 doses showed rising Spike-specific TCR breadth and depth. Donors in the cohort were predominantly white British and more often female, and clonal diversity was possibly underestimated.

Samples with a second dose at about 4 or about 12 weeks were pooled together. The sample was peripheral blood, taken 28 days after the second AZD1222 dose. This TCR came from an adult who received the AZD1222 COVID-19 vaccine. The V and J genes are TRBV7-6 and TRBJ2-7, with 8 bases that match TRBD2. The CDR3 reads CASSFSGSNNEQYF. In DNA form, the CDR3 reads TGTGCCAGCAGCTTCAGCGGGAGTAACAACGAGCAGTACTTC.